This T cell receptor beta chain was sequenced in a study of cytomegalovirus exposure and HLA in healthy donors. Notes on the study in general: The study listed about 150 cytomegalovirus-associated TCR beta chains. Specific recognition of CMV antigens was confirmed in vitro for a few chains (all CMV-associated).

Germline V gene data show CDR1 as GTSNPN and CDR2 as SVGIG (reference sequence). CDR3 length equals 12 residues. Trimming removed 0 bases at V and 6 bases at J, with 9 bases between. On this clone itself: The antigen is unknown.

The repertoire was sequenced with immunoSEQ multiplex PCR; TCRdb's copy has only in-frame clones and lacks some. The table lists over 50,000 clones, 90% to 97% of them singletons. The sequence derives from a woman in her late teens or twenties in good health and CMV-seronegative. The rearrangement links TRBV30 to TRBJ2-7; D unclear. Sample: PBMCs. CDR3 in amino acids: CAWSVLSSEQYF. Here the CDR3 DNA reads TGTGCCTGGAGTGTACTGAGTTCCGAGCAGTACTTC. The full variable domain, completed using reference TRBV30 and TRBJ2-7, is SQTIHQWPATLVQPVGSPLSLECTVEGTSNPNLYWYRQAAGRGLQLLFYSVGIGQISSEVPQNLSASRPQDRQFILSSKKLLLSDSGFYLCAWSVLSSEQYFGPGTRLTVT.